This is a list of T cell receptor beta chains from one sample in a study of T cell responses to AZD1222 COVID-19 vaccine. Repertoires were generated with immunoSEQ multiplex PCR, while TCRdb's copy carries only in-frame clones and drops some. Of about 78,000 clones listed, approximately 88% are singletons. The material was peripheral blood, obtained on day 0 of MenACWY control vaccination. These receptors were taken from an adult in good health. The CDR3 runs from the conserved cysteine through the conserved F or W. The order of the fields is D gene, V gene, clone size, J gene, CDR3 protein, CDR3 DNA. D genes are given only for firm matches. Size is omitted from some rows. Given values are once, few, many or a class for expanded clones.

D: NA
V: TRBV28
size: NA
J: TRBJ1-2
CDR3: CASSLGGGYGYTF
DNA: TGTGCCAGCAGTTTAGGTGGGGGCTATGGCTACACCTTC

D: TRBD2
V: TRBV7-2
size: NA
J: TRBJ2-5
CDR3: CASSSPGGGVGETQYF
DNA: TGTGCCAGCAGCTCCCCGGGGGGTGGGGTAGGGGAGACCCAGTACTTC

D: NA
V: TRBV5-1
size: NA
J: TRBJ2-7
CDR3: CASSFGYEQYF
DNA: TGCGCCAGCAGCTTTGGCTACGAGCAGTACTTC

D: NA
V: TRBV5-1
size: NA
J: TRBJ2-2
CDR3: CASSLAGAYTGELFF
DNA: TGCGCCAGCAGCTTGGCGGGCGCGTACACCGGGGAGCTGTTTTTT

D: NA
V: TRBV7-3
size: NA
J: TRBJ1-6
CDR3: CASSLGLGNSPLHF
DNA: TGTGCCAGCAGCTTAGGGTTGGGGAATTCACCCCTCCACTTT

D: NA
V: TRBV6-2/TRBV6-3
size: NA
J: TRBJ1-5
CDR3: CASSTPAGRNQPQHF
DNA: TGTGCCAGCAGTACCCCCGCAGGGCGGAATCAGCCCCAGCATTTT

D: NA
V: TRBV3-1/TRBV3-2
size: NA
J: TRBJ1-6
CDR3: CASGGGRRGGYNSPLHF
DNA: TGTGCCAGCGGCGGGGGGCGGAGGGGAGGCTATAATTCACCCCTCCACTTT

D: NA
V: TRBV27
size: NA
J: TRBJ2-7
CDR3: CASSLGPAYEQYF
DNA: TGTGCCAGCAGCCTGGGCCCTGCCTACGAGCAGTACTTC

D: TRBD1
V: TRBV15
size: NA
J: TRBJ1-5
CDR3: CATSRLEDRDEVPSNQPQHF
DNA: TGTGCCACCAGCAGACTCGAGGACAGGGATGAGGTCCCTAGCAATCAGCCCCAGCATTTT

D: NA
V: TRBV2
size: NA
J: TRBJ2-2
CDR3: CARGRTGELFF
DNA: TGTGCCAGGGGCCGTACCGGGGAGCTGTTTTTT

D: NA
V: TRBV9
size: NA
J: TRBJ2-2
CDR3: CASSVEGDGPGELFF
DNA: TGTGCCAGCAGCGTAGAGGGGGACGGTCCCGGGGAGCTGTTTTTT

D: NA
V: TRBV6-5
size: NA
J: TRBJ2-7
CDR3: CASSYTGRSEQYF
DNA: TGTGCCAGCAGTTACACAGGGAGGAGCGAGCAGTACTTC

D: TRBD2
V: TRBV27
size: NA
J: TRBJ2-3
CDR3: CASSSGLAGSTDTQYF
DNA: TGTGCCAGCAGTTCCGGACTAGCGGGTAGCACAGATACGCAGTATTTT

D: TRBD1
V: TRBV5-1
size: NA
J: TRBJ1-1
CDR3: CASSRTGAGTEAFF
DNA: TGCGCCAGCAGCCGCACAGGGGCGGGGACTGAAGCTTTCTTT

D: NA
V: TRBV6-1
size: NA
J: TRBJ2-2
CDR3: CAAVDFGELFF
DNA: TGTGCCGCCGTTGATTTCGGGGAGCTGTTTTTT

D: NA
V: TRBV21-1
size: NA
J: TRBJ2-6
CDR3: CASSKVRDRFLPSGANVLTF
DNA: TGTGCCAGCAGCAAAGTCCGGGACAGGTTCCTTCCATCTGGGGCCAACGTCCTGACTTTC

D: NA
V: TRBV6-5
size: NA
J: TRBJ1-4
CDR3: CASRADSPEKLFF
DNA: TGTGCCAGCAGGGCGGACAGCCCGGAAAAACTGTTTTTT

D: NA
V: TRBV5-1
size: NA
J: TRBJ1-5
CDR3: CASSLGTAPYQPQHF
DNA: TGCGCCAGCAGCTTGGGGACAGCTCCTTACCAGCCCCAGCATTTT

D: TRBD1
V: TRBV28
size: NA
J: TRBJ2-3
CDR3: CASSPSGQFRGTQYF
DNA: TGTGCCAGCAGTCCCTCGGGACAGTTTCGAGGGACGCAGTATTTT

D: TRBD1
V: TRBV6-5
size: NA
J: TRBJ1-4
CDR3: CASATGINEKLFF
DNA: TGTGCCAGCGCGACAGGGATTAATGAAAAACTGTTTTTT

D: TRBD1
V: TRBV28
size: NA
J: TRBJ2-2
CDR3: CASTIGTGGTGELFF
DNA: TGTGCCAGCACCATAGGGACAGGTGGTACCGGGGAGCTGTTTTTT

D: NA
V: TRBV6-5
size: once
J: TRBJ1-6
CDR3: CASSRDNSPLHF
DNA: TGTGCCAGCAGTCGGGATAATTCACCCCTCCACTTT

D: NA
V: TRBV24-1
size: NA
J: TRBJ2-3
CDR3: CATSDTGTSRPDTQYF
DNA: TGTGCCACCAGTGACACCGGGACTTCAAGGCCAGATACGCAGTATTTT

D: NA
V: TRBV6-2/TRBV6-3
size: NA
J: TRBJ1-1
CDR3: CASSYLPGNTEAFF
DNA: TGTGCCAGCAGTTACCTCCCGGGCAACACTGAAGCTTTCTTT

D: NA
V: TRBV7-2
size: NA
J: TRBJ1-1
CDR3: CASSLLVVNTEAFF
DNA: TGTGCCAGCAGCTTACTGGTTGTGAACACTGAAGCTTTCTTT

D: TRBD2
V: TRBV9
size: few
J: TRBJ2-7
CDR3: CASTPGGEDYEQYF
DNA: TGTGCCAGCACCCCGGGGGGTGAGGACTACGAGCAGTACTTC

D: NA
V: TRBV11-2
size: few
J: TRBJ2-7
CDR3: CASSPSTGTPSPEQYF
DNA: TGTGCCAGCAGCCCCTCCACCGGGACACCTTCCCCCGAGCAGTACTTC

D: NA
V: TRBV7-2
size: few
J: TRBJ1-1
CDR3: CASSSTPGAEAFF
DNA: TGTGCCAGCAGCTCAACACCCGGGGCTGAAGCTTTCTTT

D: NA
V: TRBV5-1
size: once
J: TRBJ2-7
CDR3: CASSLDEVGGWYEQYF
DNA: TGCGCCAGCAGCTTGGACGAGGTCGGAGGTTGGTACGAGCAGTACTTC

D: NA
V: TRBV11-2
size: NA
J: TRBJ2-5
CDR3: CASSSRWGAQETQYF
DNA: TGTGCCAGCAGCTCCAGGTGGGGAGCACAAGAGACCCAGTACTTC

D: NA
V: TRBV19
size: NA
J: TRBJ1-1
CDR3: CASSMAGVTEAFF
DNA: TGTGCCAGTAGTATGGCAGGGGTCACTGAAGCTTTCTTT

D: TRBD1
V: TRBV19
size: NA
J: TRBJ2-2
CDR3: CASRLKGQGALTGELFF
DNA: TGTGCCAGTAGACTCAAAGGACAGGGGGCCCTCACCGGGGAGCTGTTTTTT

D: TRBD2
V: TRBV5-5
size: NA
J: TRBJ2-3
CDR3: CASSKTSGRTTDTQYF
DNA: TGTGCCAGCAGCAAGACTAGCGGGCGGACCACAGATACGCAGTATTTT

D: NA
V: TRBV11-2
size: NA
J: TRBJ1-2
CDR3: CASSATTTGHYGYTF
DNA: TGTGCCAGCAGCGCGACTACAACAGGGCACTATGGCTACACCTTC

D: TRBD1
V: TRBV24-1
size: NA
J: TRBJ2-2
CDR3: CATSDLTGGTGELFF
DNA: TGTGCCACCAGTGACCTGACAGGGGGGACCGGGGAGCTGTTTTTT

D: NA
V: TRBV13
size: NA
J: TRBJ2-3
CDR3: CASSLGGRITDTQYF
DNA: TGTGCCAGCAGCTTAGGCGGCAGGATCACAGATACGCAGTATTTT

D: NA
V: TRBV30
size: few
J: TRBJ1-5
CDR3: CAWSQGSNQPQHF
DNA: TGTGCCTGGAGTCAGGGGAGTAATCAGCCCCAGCATTTT

D: NA
V: TRBV7-6
size: NA
J: TRBJ1-2
CDR3: CASSSTGTLGGGYTF
DNA: TGTGCCAGCAGCTCCACTGGGACCCTCGGAGGGGGCTACACCTTC

D: TRBD2
V: TRBV7-2
size: NA
J: TRBJ2-1
CDR3: CASSEAGTSGYHEQFF
DNA: TGTGCCAGCAGCGAGGCCGGGACTAGCGGGTACCATGAGCAGTTCTTC

D: NA
V: TRBV6-5
size: NA
J: TRBJ1-1
CDR3: CASSLLRKMNTEAFF
DNA: TGTGCCAGCAGTCTTCTTAGGAAGATGAACACTGAAGCTTTCTTT

D: TRBD1
V: TRBV10-3
size: NA
J: TRBJ1-4
CDR3: CAIRPGQATTNEKLFF
DNA: TGTGCCATCCGGCCAGGACAGGCGACAACTAATGAAAAACTGTTTTTT